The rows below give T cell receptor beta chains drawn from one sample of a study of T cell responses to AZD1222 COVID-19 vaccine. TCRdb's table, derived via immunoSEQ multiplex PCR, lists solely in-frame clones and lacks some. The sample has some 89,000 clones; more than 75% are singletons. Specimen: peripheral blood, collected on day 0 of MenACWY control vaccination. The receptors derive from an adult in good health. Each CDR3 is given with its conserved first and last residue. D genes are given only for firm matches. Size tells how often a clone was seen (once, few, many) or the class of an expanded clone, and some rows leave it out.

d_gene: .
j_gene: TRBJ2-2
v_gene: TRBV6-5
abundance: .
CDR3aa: CASRLRRAHTGELFF
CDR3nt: TGTGCCAGCAGGCTGAGGAGGGCCCACACCGGGGAGCTGTTTTTT

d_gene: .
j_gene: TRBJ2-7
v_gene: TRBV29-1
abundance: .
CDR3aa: CSVGRKEGKAYEQYF
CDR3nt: TGCAGCGTCGGGAGAAAAGAAGGGAAGGCCTACGAGCAGTACTTC

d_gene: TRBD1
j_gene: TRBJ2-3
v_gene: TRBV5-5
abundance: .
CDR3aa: CASSKSGGSTDTQYF
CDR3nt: TGTGCCAGCAGCAAGTCAGGGGGCAGCACAGATACGCAGTATTTT

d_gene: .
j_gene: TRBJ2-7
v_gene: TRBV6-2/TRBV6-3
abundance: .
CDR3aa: CASSSPTGPVVHEQYF
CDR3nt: TGTGCCAGCAGTTCCCCAACAGGGCCAGTCGTCCACGAGCAGTACTTC

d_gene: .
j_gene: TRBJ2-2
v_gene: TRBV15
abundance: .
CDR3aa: CATSRKGQANTGELFF
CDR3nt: TGTGCCACCAGCAGAAAGGGGCAGGCTAACACCGGGGAGCTGTTTTTT

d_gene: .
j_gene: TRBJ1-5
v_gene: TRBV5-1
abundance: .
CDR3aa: CASSLGPNQPQHF
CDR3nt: TGCGCCAGCAGCTTGGGTCCAAATCAGCCCCAGCATTTT

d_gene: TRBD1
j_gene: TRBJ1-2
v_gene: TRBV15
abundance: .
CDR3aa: CATSRDMSDREIHGYTF
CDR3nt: TGTGCCACCAGCAGAGACATGAGCGACAGGGAAATACATGGCTACACCTTC

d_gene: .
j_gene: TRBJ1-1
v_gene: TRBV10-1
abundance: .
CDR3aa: CASSEDRSTEAFF
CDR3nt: TGCGCCAGCAGTGAGGACAGATCTACTGAAGCTTTCTTT

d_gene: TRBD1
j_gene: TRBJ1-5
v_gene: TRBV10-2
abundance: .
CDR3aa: CASSESVSWEGAHQPQHF
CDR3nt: TGCGCCAGCAGTGAGTCGGTGTCTTGGGAGGGGGCCCATCAGCCCCAGCATTTT

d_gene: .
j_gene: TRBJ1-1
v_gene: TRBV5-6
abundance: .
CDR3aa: CASSLDPGSNDHTEAFF
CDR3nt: TGTGCCAGCAGCTTGGATCCGGGCAGCAATGATCACACTGAAGCTTTCTTT

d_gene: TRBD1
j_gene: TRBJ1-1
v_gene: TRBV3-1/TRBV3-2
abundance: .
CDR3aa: CASSLWTGTEAFF
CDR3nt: TGTGCCAGCAGCCTTTGGACAGGCACTGAAGCTTTCTTT

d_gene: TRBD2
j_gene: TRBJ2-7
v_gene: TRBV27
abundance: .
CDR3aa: CASSLTSGSSGYEQYF
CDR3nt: TGTGCCAGCAGTTTGACTAGCGGGAGTAGTGGCTACGAGCAGTACTTC

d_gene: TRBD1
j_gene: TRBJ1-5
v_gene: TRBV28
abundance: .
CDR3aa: CASNRGPAGHQPQHF
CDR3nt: TGTGCCAGCAACAGGGGCCCCGCCGGTCACCAGCCCCAGCATTTT

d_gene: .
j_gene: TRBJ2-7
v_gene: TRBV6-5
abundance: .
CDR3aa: CASTQEITYEQYF
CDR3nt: TGTGCCAGCACTCAGGAGATAACCTACGAGCAGTACTTC

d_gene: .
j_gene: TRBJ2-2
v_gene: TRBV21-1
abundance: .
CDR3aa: CASSIVGGRTGELFF
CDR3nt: TGTGCCAGCAGCATAGTTGGGGGGCGCACCGGGGAGCTGTTTTTT

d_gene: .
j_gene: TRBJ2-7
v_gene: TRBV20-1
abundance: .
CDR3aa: CSAISTEEQYF
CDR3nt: TGCAGTGCTATAAGCACGGAAGAGCAGTATTTC

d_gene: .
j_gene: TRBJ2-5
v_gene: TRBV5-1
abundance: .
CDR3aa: CASSLGLVQETQYF
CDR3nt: TGCGCCAGCAGCCTAGGACTGGTCCAAGAGACCCAGTACTTC

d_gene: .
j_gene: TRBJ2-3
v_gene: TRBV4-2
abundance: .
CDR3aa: CASSQGDRRSTDTQYF
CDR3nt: TGTGCCAGCAGCCAAGGTGACAGGCGAAGCACAGATACGCAGTATTTT

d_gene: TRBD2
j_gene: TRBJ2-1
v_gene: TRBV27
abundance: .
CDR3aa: CASTKLAGGYNEQFF
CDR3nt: TGTGCCAGCACCAAACTAGCGGGAGGGTACAATGAGCAGTTCTTC

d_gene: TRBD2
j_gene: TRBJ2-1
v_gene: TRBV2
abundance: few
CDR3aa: CASRRLAAPYNEQFF
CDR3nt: TGTGCCAGCAGAAGACTAGCGGCACCCTACAATGAGCAGTTCTTC

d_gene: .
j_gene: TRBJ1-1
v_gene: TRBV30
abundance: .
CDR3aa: CAWSALARLNTEAFF
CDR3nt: TGTGCCTGGAGTGCCTTAGCCCGGCTCAACACTGAAGCTTTCTTT

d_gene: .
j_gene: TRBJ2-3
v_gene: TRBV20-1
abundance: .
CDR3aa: CSAPGLDTQYF
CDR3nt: TGCAGTGCTCCAGGGCTGGATACGCAGTATTTT

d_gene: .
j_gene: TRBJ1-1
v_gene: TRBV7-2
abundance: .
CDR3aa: CASSRDPRNTEAFF
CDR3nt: TGTGCCAGCAGCCGGGACCCCCGGAACACTGAAGCTTTCTTT

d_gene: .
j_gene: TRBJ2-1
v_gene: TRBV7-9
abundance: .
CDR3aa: CASSFDALFNEQFF
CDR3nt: TGTGCCAGCAGCTTCGATGCACTCTTCAATGAGCAGTTCTTC

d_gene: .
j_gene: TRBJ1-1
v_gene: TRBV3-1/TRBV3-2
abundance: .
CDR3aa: CASSHIGVPSNTEAFF
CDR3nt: TGTGCCAGCAGCCACATAGGGGTCCCCTCGAACACTGAAGCTTTCTTT

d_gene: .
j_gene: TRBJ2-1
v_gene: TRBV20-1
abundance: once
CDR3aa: CSAHSNNEQFF
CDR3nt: TGCAGTGCGCATAGCAACAATGAGCAGTTCTTC

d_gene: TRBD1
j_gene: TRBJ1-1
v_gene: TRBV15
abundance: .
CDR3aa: CATSRPGQGVTEAFF
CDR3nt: TGTGCCACCAGCAGACCGGGACAGGGGGTTACTGAAGCTTTCTTT

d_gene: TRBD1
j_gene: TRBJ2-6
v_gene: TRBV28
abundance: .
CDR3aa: CASSWTGRGANVLTF
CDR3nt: TGTGCCAGCAGTTGGACAGGGCGTGGGGCCAACGTCCTGACTTTC

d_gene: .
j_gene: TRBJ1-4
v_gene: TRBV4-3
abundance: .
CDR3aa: CASSQDGGENEKLFF
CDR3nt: TGCGCCAGCAGCCAAGACGGCGGCGAAAATGAAAAACTGTTTTTT

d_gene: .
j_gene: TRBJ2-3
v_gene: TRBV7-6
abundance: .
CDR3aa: CASGRGQGTDTQYF
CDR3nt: TGTGCCAGTGGCCGGGGACAAGGCACAGATACGCAGTATTTT

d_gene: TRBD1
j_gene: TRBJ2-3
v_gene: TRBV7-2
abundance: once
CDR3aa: CASSPQGMADTQYF
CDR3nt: TGTGCCAGCAGCCCACAGGGGATGGCAGATACGCAGTATTTT

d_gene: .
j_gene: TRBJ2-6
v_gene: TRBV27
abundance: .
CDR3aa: CASSFLQGRGANVLTF
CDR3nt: TGTGCCAGCAGTTTCCTCCAGGGGCGTGGGGCCAACGTCCTGACTTTC

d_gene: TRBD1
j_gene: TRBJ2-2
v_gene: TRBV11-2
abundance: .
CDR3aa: CASSSKTGGLNTGELFF
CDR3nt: TGTGCCAGCAGCTCAAAGACAGGGGGTTTGAACACCGGGGAGCTGTTTTTT

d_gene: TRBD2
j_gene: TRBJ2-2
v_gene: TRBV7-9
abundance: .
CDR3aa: CARGTSGIGELFF
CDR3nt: TGTGCCAGGGGCACTAGCGGGATCGGGGAGCTGTTTTTT

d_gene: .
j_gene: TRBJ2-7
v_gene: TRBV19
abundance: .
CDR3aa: CASSIEPGAYEQYF
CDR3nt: TGTGCCAGTAGTATAGAACCCGGAGCCTACGAGCAGTACTTC

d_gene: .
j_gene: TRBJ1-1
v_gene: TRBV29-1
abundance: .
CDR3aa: CSVVRGEAFF
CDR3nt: TGCAGCGTTGTTCGGGGAGAAGCTTTCTTT

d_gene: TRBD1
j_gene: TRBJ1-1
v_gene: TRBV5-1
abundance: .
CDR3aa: CASRPSGQPNTEAFF
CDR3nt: TGCGCCAGCAGACCGTCGGGACAGCCGAACACTGAAGCTTTCTTT

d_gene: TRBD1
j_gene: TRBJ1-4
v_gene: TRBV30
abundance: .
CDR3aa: CAWSLGQGSEKLFF
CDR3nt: TGTGCCTGGAGCCTGGGACAGGGATCTGAAAAACTGTTTTTT

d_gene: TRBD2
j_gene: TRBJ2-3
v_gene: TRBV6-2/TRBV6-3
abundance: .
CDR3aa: CASSPAGRGPSDTQYF
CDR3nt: TGTGCCAGCAGTCCCGCCGGGAGGGGCCCCTCAGATACGCAGTATTTT

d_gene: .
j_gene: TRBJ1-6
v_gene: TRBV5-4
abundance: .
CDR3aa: CASSLSRFNNSPLHF
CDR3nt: TGTGCCAGCAGCTTGAGTCGGTTCAATAATTCACCCCTCCACTTT

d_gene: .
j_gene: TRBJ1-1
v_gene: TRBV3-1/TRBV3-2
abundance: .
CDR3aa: CASSQSGFATEAFF
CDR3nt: TGTGCCAGCAGCCAATCAGGGTTTGCAACTGAAGCTTTCTTT

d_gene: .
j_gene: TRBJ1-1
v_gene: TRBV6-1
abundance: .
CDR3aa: CASSEATSGDTEAFF
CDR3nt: TGTGCCAGCAGTGAAGCGACGTCGGGGGACACTGAAGCTTTCTTT

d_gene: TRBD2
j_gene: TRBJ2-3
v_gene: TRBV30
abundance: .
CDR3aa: CARASGGASTDTQYF
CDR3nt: TGTGCTCGAGCTTCGGGGGGTGCTAGCACAGATACGCAGTATTTT

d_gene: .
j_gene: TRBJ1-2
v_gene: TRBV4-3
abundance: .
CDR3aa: CASSLEAQDYGYTF
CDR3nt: TGCGCCAGCAGCCTTGAGGCGCAGGACTATGGCTACACCTTC

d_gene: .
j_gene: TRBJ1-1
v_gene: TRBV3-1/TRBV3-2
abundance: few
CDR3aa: CASRERGWDTEAFF
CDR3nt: TGTGCCAGCAGAGAACGGGGTTGGGACACTGAAGCTTTCTTT

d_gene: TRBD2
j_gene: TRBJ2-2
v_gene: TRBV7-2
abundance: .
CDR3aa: CASSLMSGENTGELFF
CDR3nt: TGTGCCAGCAGCTTAATGAGCGGGGAGAACACCGGGGAGCTGTTTTTT

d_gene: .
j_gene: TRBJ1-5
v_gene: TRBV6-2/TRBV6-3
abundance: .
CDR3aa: CASSYNPDGDVGSNQPQHF
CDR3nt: TGTGCCAGCAGTTACAACCCGGACGGAGATGTTGGTAGCAATCAGCCCCAGCATTTT

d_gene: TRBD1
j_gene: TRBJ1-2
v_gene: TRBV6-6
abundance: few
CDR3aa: CASQTGQGDYGYTF
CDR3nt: TGTGCCAGCCAAACCGGACAGGGAGACTATGGCTACACCTTC

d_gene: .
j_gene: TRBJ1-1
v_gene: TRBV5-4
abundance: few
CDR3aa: CASSLRGPGKAFF
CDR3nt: TGTGCCAGCAGCTTACGGGGGCCTGGGAAGGCTTTCTTT

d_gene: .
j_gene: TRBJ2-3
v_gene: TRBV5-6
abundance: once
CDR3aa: CASSLERTDTQYF
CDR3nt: TGTGCCAGCAGCTTGGAACGCACAGATACGCAGTATTTT

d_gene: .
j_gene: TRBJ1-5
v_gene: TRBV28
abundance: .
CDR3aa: CASSLHTALNQPQHF
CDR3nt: TGTGCCAGCAGTTTGCACACAGCGCTCAATCAGCCCCAGCATTTT

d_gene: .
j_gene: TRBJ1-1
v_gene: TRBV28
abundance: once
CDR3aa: CASSSLGWQGNTEAFF
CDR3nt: TGTGCCAGCAGTTCCCTAGGGTGGCAGGGGAACACTGAAGCTTTCTTT

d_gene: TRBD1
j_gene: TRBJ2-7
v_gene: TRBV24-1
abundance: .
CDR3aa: CATSDFQDRDEQYF
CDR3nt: TGTGCCACCAGTGATTTCCAGGACAGGGACGAGCAGTACTTC

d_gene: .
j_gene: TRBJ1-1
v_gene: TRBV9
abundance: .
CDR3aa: CASSETGYGGVNTEAFF
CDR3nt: TGTGCCAGCAGCGAAACAGGCTACGGAGGGGTGAACACTGAAGCTTTCTTT

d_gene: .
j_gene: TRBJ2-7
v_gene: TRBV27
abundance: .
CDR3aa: CASSPSPDSYSYEQYF
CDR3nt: TGTGCCAGCAGTCCCAGCCCGGACTCCTATTCCTACGAGCAGTACTTC

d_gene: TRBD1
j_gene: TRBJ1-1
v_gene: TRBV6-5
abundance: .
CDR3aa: CASSTDRAYTEAFF
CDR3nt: TGTGCCAGCAGTACGGACAGGGCATACACTGAAGCTTTCTTT

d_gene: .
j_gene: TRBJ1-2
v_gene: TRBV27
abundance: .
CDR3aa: CASSPGGYGYTF
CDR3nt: TGTGCCAGCAGTCCCGGGGGCTATGGCTACACCTTC